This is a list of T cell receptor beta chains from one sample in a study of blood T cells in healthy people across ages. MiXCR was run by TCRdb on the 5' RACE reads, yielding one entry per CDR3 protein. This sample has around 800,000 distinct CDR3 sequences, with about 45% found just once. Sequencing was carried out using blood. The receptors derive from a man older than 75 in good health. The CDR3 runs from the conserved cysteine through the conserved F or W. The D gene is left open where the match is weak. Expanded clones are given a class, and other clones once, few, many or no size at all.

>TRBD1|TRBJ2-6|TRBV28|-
TGTGCCAGCAGAAGAGGGACAGGCAACGTCCTGACTTTC
CASRRGTGNVLTF
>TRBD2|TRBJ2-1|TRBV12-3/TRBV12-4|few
TGTGCCAGCAGTAAGCGGGATATCTACAATGAGCAGTTCTTC
CASSKRDIYNEQFF
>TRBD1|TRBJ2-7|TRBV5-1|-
TGCGCCAGCAGCTTGGAACGGACAGGAATCTACGAGCAGTACTTC
CASSLERTGIYEQYF
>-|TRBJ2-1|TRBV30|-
TGTGCCTGGAGTTCCAGCGCTGGCTACAATGAGCAGTTCTTC
CAWSSSAGYNEQFF
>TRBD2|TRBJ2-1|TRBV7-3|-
TGTGCCAGCAGCCGGAATAGCGGGGGCGGAAATGAGCAGTTCTTC
CASSRNSGGGNEQFF
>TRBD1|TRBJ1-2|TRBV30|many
TGTGCCACGGGACAGAACTATGGCTACACCTTC
CATGQNYGYTF
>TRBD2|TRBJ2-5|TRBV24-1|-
TGTGCCACCAGTGATCCGATAGCGGGAGCCCAAGAGACCCAGTACTTC
CATSDPIAGAQETQYF
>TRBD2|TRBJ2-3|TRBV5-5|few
TGTGCCAGCAGCGAAACTAGCGGGGGCAGCACAGATACGCAGTATTTT
CASSETSGGSTDTQYF
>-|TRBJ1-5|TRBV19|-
TGTGCCAGTAGTATAGATCTTGATCAGCCCCAGCATTTT
CASSIDLDQPQHF
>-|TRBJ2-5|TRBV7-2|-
TGTGCCAGCAGCTTAGTAGAGGGGATCAGTAAGACCCAGTACTTC
CASSLVEGISKTQYF
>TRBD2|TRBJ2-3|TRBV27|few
TGTGCCAGCAGTCTCCAGCGGGGGGGGGCAGATACGCAGTATTTT
CASSLQRGGADTQYF
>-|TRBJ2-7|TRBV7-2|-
TGTGCCAGCAGCTTGGACTACGACGAGCAGTACTTC
CASSLDYDEQYF
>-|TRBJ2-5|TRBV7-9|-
TGTGCCAGCAGCTTCCCAACACCAGGGGAGACCCAGTACTTC
CASSFPTPGETQYF
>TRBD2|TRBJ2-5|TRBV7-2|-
TGTGCCAGCAGATCTAGCGGGAGGTGGGAGACCCAGTACTTC
CASRSSGRWETQYF
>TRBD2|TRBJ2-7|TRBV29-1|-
TGCAGCGTCCACGATGGGCTAGCGGGAGGCGAGCAGTACTTC
CSVHDGLAGGEQYF
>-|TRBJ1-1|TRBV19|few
TGTGCCAGTTGCGTCAACCTGAACACTGAAGCTTTCTTT
CASCVNLNTEAFF
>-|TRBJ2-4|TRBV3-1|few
TGTGCCAGCAGCGATGAATTGGTAGCCAAAAACATTCAGTACTTC
CASSDELVAKNIQYF
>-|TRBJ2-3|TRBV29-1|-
TGCAGCGTTGAGTTACACTACGGGGTAACAGATACGCAGTATTTT
CSVELHYGVTDTQYF
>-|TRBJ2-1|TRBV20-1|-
TGCAGTGCAACCTATGAGCAGTTCTTC
CSATYEQFF
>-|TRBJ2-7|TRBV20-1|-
TGCAGTGCCCCTCCTCCTAGCAGCCCGTTATGGGGAGAGATCCAGTACTTC
CSAPPPSSPLWGEIQYF
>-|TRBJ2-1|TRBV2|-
TGTGCCAGCACCATACCAGGAGAAGACAATGAGCAGTTCTTC
CASTIPGEDNEQFF
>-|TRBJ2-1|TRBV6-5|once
TGTGCCAGCAGTTACGGCGGGGAGGTCCGCAATGAGCAGTTCTTC
CASSYGGEVRNEQFF
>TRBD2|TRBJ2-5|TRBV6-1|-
TGTGCCAGCGGATGGTTATCTGGGGAGGGGACCCAGTACTTC
CASGWLSGEGTQYF
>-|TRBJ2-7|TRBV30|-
TGTGCCTGGAGTGTGTACAACTACGAGCAGTACTTC
CAWSVYNYEQYF
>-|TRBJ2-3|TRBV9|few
TGTGCCAGCAGCGTAGCTGTGACAATGCCAGATACGCAGTATTTT
CASSVAVTMPDTQYF
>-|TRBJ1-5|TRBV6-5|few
TGTGCCAGCAGTCGCGACAGAGATCAGCCCCAGCATTTT
CASSRDRDQPQHF
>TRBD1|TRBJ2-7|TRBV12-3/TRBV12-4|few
TGTGCCAGCAGCCGAGGGGGACAGATCTACGAGCAGTACTTC
CASSRGGQIYEQYF
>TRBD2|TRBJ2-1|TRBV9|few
TGTGCCAGCAGCGTAGGTTTTGGGGGTAGCGGGGACCGTTACAATGAGCAGTTCTTC
CASSVGFGGSGDRYNEQFF
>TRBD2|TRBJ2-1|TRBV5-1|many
TGCGCCAGCAGCGCGGGACTAGCGGCCTACAATGAGCAGTTCTTC
CASSAGLAAYNEQFF
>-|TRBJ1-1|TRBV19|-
TGTGCCAGTAGCGTCCAACCCGACAGCCACACTGAAGCTTTCTTT
CASSVQPDSHTEAFF
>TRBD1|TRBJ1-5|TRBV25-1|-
TGTGCCAGCAGTGCCGACAGGGCCGGCAATCAGCCCCAGCATTTT
CASSADRAGNQPQHF
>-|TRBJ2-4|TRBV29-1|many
TGCAGCGTCCGCCTCCAGCTAGCCAAAAACATTCAGTACTTC
CSVRLQLAKNIQYF